This TCR beta chain was identified in a study of T-cell memory formation after mild COVID-19 (dated by TCRdb to about 2021). For context, the study as a whole: TCR sequence clusters from the two donors were largely donor specific. T-cell clones expanding and contracting after mild COVID-19 in two donors were tracked by longitudinal TCRalpha and TCRbeta repertoire sequencing. Two young, previously healthy adult volunteers, one female and one male, were included in the cohort. What the work shows at the level of the full study, not this receptor alone: Only a couple of mild cases were covered in the study, and larger cohorts including severe cases with pre-infection samples were considered necessary. SARS-CoV-2 specificity of the second-wave clones peaking on day 37 was not confirmed. The detection of some responding clones in pre-infection memory suggests that pre-existing cross-reactive memory T cells joined the SARS-CoV-2 response. Clones contracting from day 15 to 85 had balanced CD4/CD8 phenotypes, while a second wave expanding from day 15 to 37 was biased towards CD4+. Contracting CD4+ clones appeared mostly in the CM and EM memory subsets, whereas CD8+ clones were enriched in EMRA.

Concerning this clonotype itself: It has no known antigen specificity. No qualities accompany the bases; no much larger clone lies one base away.

Sequencing was carried out with an Illumina NovaSeq 6000. TCRalpha and TCRbeta cDNA libraries were built by 5'RACE with constant-segment primers, adding sample barcodes and unique molecular identifiers. RNA was extracted from every sample with Trizol reagent. Library amplification was performed in two PCR steps, and a second sample barcode and Illumina TruSeq adapters were introduced in the second step. Sequencing of libraries was performed on an Illumina NovaSeq with 2 x 150 bp paired-end reads. Regarding the original processing steps: The reads were demultiplexed and collapsed into UMI-guided consensus sequences using migec v1.2.7. Using mixcr v2.1.11, the UMI consensuses were aligned to TRA and TRB V and J templates and assembled into clonotypes. Clonotypes were classified as expanded or contracted when called significant by both edgeR and NoisET, with noise models trained on biological replicates. For edgeR calls, the cutoffs were a false discovery rate-adjusted p below 0.01 and a log2 fold-change threshold of 1. As an exploratory analysis of dynamics, PCA with hierarchical clustering was applied to max-normalized trajectories of the 1000 most abundant clonotypes. The CD4 or CD8 phenotype of responding clones was assigned using the separately sequenced CD4+ and CD8+ repertoires. TCRdb reran the public reads through fastp at Q25 and MiXCR, keeping productive beta chains. Every entry covers one CDR3 protein and lists the most common genes and DNA from its rows. Clone size and V and J calls follow TCRdb, not the original study. The sample profile shows a few hundred thousand distinct CDR3 sequences; around 21% of them were found once. Around 12% of the sample is in the top ten clones.

The CDR3 holds 14 amino acids from the cysteine to the phenylalanine. Left in the record is the CDR3 DNA by itself, 42 bases read in frame from the first base. V is cut back by 4 bases and J by 3 bases, with 5 bases in the junction unmatched. The germline V gene (reference sequence) specifies SGHNT as CDR1 and YYREEE as CDR2. Ficoll-Paque density gradient centrifugation was the method used to isolate PBMCs. The clonotype comes from an adult woman who had mild COVID-19 (a few samples of this study predate the infection). The sample titles of this study are shuffled in the database, so cell type and time point are left out; the donor was told from shared clones. The chain uses TRBV5-4 and TRBJ1-1; a stretch of 8 junction bases matches TRBD1. Sequenced input: PBMCs or a T cell subset sorted from them (not recorded which). The CDR3: CASSLGQEYTEAFF. In nucleotides, the sequence is TGTGCCAGCAGCCTGGGACAGGAGTACACTGAAGCTTTCTTT.